The TCR beta chain under discussion was sequenced for a study of T cell changes during pregnancy in multiple sclerosis. Using immunoSEQ multiplex PCR, the repertoire was profiled, and TCRdb retains in-frame clones only, with some absent. The repertoire includes approximately 90,000 clones, under 95% of them detected once, and about 0.95% sits in the top ten. The V end was cut by 1 base, the J end by 7 bases, with 11 bases between. In germline, CDR1 is LGHNT, CDR2 FRNRAP. This CDR3 has 13 amino acids. The TCR was taken from a female donor with multiple sclerosis, enrolled in a pregnancy study. This sample comprised peripheral blood, obtained before pregnancy. J is TRBJ2-7 and V is TRBV12-5, with D possibly being TRBD1 (6 bases). CDR3 region: CASGLAGQIEQYF. In DNA, the CDR3 is TGTGCTAGTGGTTTGGCCGGACAGATTGAGCAGTACTTC.